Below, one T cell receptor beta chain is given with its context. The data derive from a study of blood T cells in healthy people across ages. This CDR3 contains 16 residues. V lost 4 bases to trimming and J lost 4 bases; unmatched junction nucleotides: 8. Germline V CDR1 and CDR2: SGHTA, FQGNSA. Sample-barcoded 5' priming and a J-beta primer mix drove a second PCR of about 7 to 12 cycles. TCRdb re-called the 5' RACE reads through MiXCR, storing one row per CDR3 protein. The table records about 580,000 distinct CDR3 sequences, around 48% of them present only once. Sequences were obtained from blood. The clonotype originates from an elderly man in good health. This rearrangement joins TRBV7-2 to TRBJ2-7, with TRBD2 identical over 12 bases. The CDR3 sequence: CASSWPSGGAPYEQYF. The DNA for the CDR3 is TGTGCCAGCAGCTGGCCTAGCGGGGGGGCCCCATACGAGCAGTACTTC. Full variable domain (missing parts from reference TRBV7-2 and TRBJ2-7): GAGVSQSPSNKVTEKGKDVELRCDPISGHTALYWYRQSLGQGLEFLIYFQGNSAPDKSGLPSDRFSAERTGGSVSTLTIQRTQQEDSAVYLCASSWPSGGAPYEQYFGPGTRLTVT.